Listed here are 9 T cell receptor beta chains from one sample, sequenced in a study of shared clonotypes between healthy human individuals (dated by TCRdb to 2018 to 2021). Library preparation was by the immunoSEQ multiplex PCR assay. Sourced from immuneACCESS, this table was stored by TCRdb with only in-frame sequences that have V and J called. A share of the clones is absent; for the studies checked, an unresolved V gene accounts for under half, and the remainder has no known explanation. Across this sample there are about a million clones, with approximately 70% seen only once. About 1.5% of the sample lies in the top ten. The sample consisted of memory CD4+ T cells sorted from blood. The intended sense of this specimen's cell subset or site label: CD45RA-negative fraction. The source of these receptors is a man between 18 and 29 years old in good health.

This clone has only one observation. This chain joins TRBV6-9 and TRBJ1-4; maybe TRBD1 (5 bases). CDR1 and CDR2 (germline): MNHGY, SVAAGI. The CDR3 extends over 16 amino acids. The V and J ends lost 6 bases and 6 bases respectively, with 20 bases between them. In DNA, the CDR3 is TGTGCCAGCAGCACCGAACTCCGACAGAACGATGAAAAACTGTTTTTT. Amino acid sequence: CASSTELRQNDEKLFF.

This clone was observed a handful of times. CDR3 nucleotide sequence: TGTGCCAGCAGTGTTTCCAGGGGAGGCACAGATACGCAGTATTTT. It specifies CASSVSRGGTDTQYF. The chain has TRBV2 and TRBJ2-3; maybe TRBD1 (6 bases). The CDR3 runs to 15 residues. CDR1 and CDR2 (germline): SNHLY, FYNNEI. The germline V and J ends were trimmed by 4 bases and 1 base, with 12 bases remaining between them.

This chain connects TRBV4-1 to TRBJ1-6; 7 positions agree with TRBD1. The trim removed 3 bases at V and 2 bases at J, leaving 1 base unmatched. Germline CDR1 is MGHRA and CDR2 is YSYEKL. This CDR3 is 15 amino acids long. CDR3 sequence: CASSHGTAYNSPLHF. The CDR3 DNA reads as TGCGCCAGCAGCCACGGGACAGCCTATAATTCACCCCTCCACTTT.

The gene calls are TRBV7-9 and TRBJ1-1, with D unclear. Trimming removed 5 bases at V and 5 bases at J, with 21 bases between. CDR1 and CDR2 (germline): SEHNR, FQNEAQ (reference sequence). The CDR3 has 16 residues. The CDR3 coding sequence is TGTGCCAGCAGCCCCGCAACGAAGGCCCGGAGTACTGAAGCTTTCTTT. Translation: CASSPATKARSTEAFF.

This clone was seen a few times. Distinct nucleotide sequences in the sample also encode this CDR3. The chain employs TRBV9 and TRBJ1-6, with D unclear. Trimming removed 4 bases at V and 10 bases at J, with 12 bases between. Germline V gene lookup returns CDR1 SGDLS and CDR2 YYNGEE. The CDR3 is 13 amino acids. The DNA of the CDR3 is TGTGCCAGCAGCCCCGGTGGGCGATCACCCCTCCACTTT. It yields the protein CASSPGGRSPLHF.

The chain carries TRBV7-9 and TRBJ2-3, with TRBD2 matching over 7 bases. The CDR3 has 15 residues. Germline V lookup: CDR1 SEHNR, CDR2 FQNEAQ (reference sequence). V shed 1 base, J shed 2 bases, and the junction held 3 bases outside the gene matches. CDR3 sequence reads: CASSLGGRTTDTQYF. The CDR3 nucleotides read TGTGCCAGCAGCTTAGGCGGGAGAACCACAGATACGCAGTATTTT.

The V gene is TRBV19, the J gene TRBJ2-5; no definite D call. Per the germline V gene, CDR1 is LNHDA and CDR2 is SQIVND (reference sequence). The CDR3 extends over 13 amino acids. V was trimmed by 6 bases and J by 1 base, leaving 9 bases between them. The CDR3: CASSTQTQETQYF. DNA for the CDR3: TGTGCCAGTAGCACTCAGACCCAAGAGACCCAGTACTTC. Using reference TRBV19 and TRBJ2-5 for the parts outside the CDR3, the full variable domain is DGGITQSPKYLFRKEGQNVTLSCEQNLNHDAMYWYRQDPGQGLRLIYYSQIVNDFQKGDIAEGYSVSREKKESFPLTVTSAQKNPTAFYLCASSTQTQETQYFGPGTRLLVL.

This chain links TRBV18 with TRBJ2-3, with D possibly matching TRBD1 (5 bases). Trimming took 4 bases from V and 5 from J, leaving 13 bases between them. The germline V gene encodes CDR1 KGHSH and CDR2 LQKENI. The CDR3 is 14 residues long. In DNA, the CDR3 is TGTGCCAGCTCACGGGGCAGCGCACAAGATACGCAGTATTTT. Amino acids: CASSRGSAQDTQYF.

The chain links TRBV25-1 to TRBJ2-1; no firm D call. The V end lost 6 bases, the J end lost 2 bases, and 5 bases lay between the germline ends. Germline assignment: CDR1 MGHDK and CDR2 SYGVNS. This CDR3 spans 12 amino acids. The CDR3 loop reads CASRDTYNEQFF. CDR3 bases: TGTGCCAGCAGAGACACCTACAATGAGCAGTTCTTC.